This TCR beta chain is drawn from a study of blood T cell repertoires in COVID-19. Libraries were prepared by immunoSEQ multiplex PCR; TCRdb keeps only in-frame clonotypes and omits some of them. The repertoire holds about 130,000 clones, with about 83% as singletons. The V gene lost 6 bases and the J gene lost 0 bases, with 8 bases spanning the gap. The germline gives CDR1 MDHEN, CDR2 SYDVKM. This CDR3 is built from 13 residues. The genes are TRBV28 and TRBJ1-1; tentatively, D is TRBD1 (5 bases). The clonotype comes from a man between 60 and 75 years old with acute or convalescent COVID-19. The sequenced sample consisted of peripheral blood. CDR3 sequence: CASSRQLNTEAFF. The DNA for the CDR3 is TGTGCCAGCAGCCGACAGCTGAACACTGAAGCTTTCTTT.